This T cell receptor (beta chain) was found in a study of T cells in localized non-small cell lung cancer. To note about this clone: As yet, its antigen is unknown.

TCRdb keeps only in-frame clones here, not all; method: immunoSEQ multiplex PCR. The table has roughly 70,000 clones, approximately 87% seen once. Points from the study as a whole: Longer overall survival accompanied higher blood T cell density.

With V trimmed by 5 bases and J by 3 bases, 12 bases remained unmatched. The CDR3 consists of 16 residues. Germline V gene lookup returns CDR1 SGHTA and CDR2 FQGNSA. The TCR sequence derives from a male donor older than 55 with stage III squamous cell lung carcinoma. The sample consisted of peripheral blood, taken before any cancer treatment. V gene TRBV7-2 combines with J gene TRBJ1-2; TRBD1 agrees at 7 bases. As DNA, the CDR3 is TGTGCCAGCAGCCCGGATAACTCCGGGACAGACTATGGCTACACCTTC. Its translation is CASSPDNSGTDYGYTF.